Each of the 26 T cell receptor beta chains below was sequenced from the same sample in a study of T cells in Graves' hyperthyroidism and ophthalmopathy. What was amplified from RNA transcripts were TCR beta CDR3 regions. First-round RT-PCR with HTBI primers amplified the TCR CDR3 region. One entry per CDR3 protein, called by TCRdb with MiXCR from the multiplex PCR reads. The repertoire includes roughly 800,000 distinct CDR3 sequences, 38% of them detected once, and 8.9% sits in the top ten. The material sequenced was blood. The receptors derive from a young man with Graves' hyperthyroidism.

CDR3 in DNA: TGTGCCAGCAGCTTAATGATCGGGGCCACTGAAGCTTTCTTT. This encodes CASSLMIGATEAFF. The chain links TRBV7-8 to TRBJ1-1; tentatively, D is TRBD1 (5 bases). The CDR3 covers 14 residues. Germline CDR1 reads SGHVS; CDR2 reads FQNEAQ. The germline V and J ends were trimmed by 2 bases and 4 bases, with 11 bases remaining between them.

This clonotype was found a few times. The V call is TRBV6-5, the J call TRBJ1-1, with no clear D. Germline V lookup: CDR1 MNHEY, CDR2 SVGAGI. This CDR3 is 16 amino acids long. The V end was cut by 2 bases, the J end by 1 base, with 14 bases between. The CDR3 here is CASSYLQLRGNTEAFF. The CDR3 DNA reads TGTGCCAGCAGTTACCTTCAACTCCGGGGGAACACTGAAGCTTTCTTT.

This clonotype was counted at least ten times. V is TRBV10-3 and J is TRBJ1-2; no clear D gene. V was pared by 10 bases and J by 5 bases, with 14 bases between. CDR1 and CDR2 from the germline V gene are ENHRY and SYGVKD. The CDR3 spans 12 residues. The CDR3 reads CATQRSDYGYTF. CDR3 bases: TGTGCCACCCAGAGGAGCGATTATGGCTACACCTTC.

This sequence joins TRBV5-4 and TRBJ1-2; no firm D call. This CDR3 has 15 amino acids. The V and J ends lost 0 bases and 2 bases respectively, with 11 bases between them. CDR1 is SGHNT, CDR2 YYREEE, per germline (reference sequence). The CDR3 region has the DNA TGTGCCAGCAGCTTGGAAGGACGGGAAAACTATGGCTACACCTTC. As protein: CASSLEGRENYGYTF.

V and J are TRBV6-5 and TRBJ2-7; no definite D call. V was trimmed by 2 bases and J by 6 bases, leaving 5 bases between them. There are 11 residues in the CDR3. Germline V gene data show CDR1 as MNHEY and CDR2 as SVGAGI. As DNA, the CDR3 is TGTGCCAGCAGTTACGCCCGCGAGCAGTACTTC. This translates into CASSYAREQYF.

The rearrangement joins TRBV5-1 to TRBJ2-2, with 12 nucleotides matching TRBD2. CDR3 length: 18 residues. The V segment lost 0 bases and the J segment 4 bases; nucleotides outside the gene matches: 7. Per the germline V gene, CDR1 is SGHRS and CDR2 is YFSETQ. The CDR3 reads CASSLALAGGSSTGELFF. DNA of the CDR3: TGCGCCAGCAGCTTGGCCCTAGCGGGGGGGTCCTCCACCGGGGAGCTGTTTTTT.

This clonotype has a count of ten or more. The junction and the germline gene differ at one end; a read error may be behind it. DNA of the CDR3: TGTACCAGCAGCTTAGCCGCTAACACTGAAGCTTTCTTT. The encoded protein is CTSSLAANTEAFF. V is TRBV7-8 and J is TRBJ1-1; the D is unclear. Germline V gene lookup returns CDR1 SGHVS and CDR2 FQNEAQ. The length of the CDR3 is 13 residues.

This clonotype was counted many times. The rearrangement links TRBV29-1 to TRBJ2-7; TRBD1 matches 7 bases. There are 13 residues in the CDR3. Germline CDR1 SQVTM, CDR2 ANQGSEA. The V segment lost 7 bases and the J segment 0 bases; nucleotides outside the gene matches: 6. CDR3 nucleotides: TGCAGCGCCGGGACAGCAAGCTCCTACGAGCAGTACTTC. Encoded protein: CSAGTASSYEQYF.

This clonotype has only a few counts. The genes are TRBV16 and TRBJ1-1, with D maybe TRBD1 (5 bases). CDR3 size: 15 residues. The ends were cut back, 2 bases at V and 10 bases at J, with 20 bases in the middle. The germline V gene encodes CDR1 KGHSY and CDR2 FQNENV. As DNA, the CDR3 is TGTGCCAGCAGCCAAAACGCCCAGGGTACGTCGGGAGCTTTCTTT. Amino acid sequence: CASSQNAQGTSGAFF.

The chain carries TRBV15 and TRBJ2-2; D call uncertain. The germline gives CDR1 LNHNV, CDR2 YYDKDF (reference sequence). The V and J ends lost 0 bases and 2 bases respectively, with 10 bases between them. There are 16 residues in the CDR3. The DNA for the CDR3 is TGTGCCACCAGCAGAGATGTTGTCAGCAACACCGGGGAGCTGTTTTTT. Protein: CATSRDVVSNTGELFF.

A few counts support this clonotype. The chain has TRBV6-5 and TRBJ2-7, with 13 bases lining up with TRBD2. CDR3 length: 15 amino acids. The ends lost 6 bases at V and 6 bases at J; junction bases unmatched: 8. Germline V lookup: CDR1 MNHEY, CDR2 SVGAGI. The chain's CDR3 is CASSPTSGGASEQYF. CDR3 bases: TGTGCCAGCAGCCCAACTAGCGGGGGGGCCTCCGAGCAGTACTTC.

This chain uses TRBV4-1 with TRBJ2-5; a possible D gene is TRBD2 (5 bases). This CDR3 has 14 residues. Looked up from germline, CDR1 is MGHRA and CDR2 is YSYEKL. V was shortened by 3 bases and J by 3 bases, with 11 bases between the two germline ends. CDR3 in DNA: TGCGCCAGCAGCCACCGTCTCGGGGAAGAGACCCAGTACTTC. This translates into CASSHRLGEETQYF.

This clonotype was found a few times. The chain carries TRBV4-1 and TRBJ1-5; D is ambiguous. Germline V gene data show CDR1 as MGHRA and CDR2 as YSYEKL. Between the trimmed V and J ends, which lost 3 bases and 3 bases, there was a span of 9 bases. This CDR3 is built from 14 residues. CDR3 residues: CASSHQPDNQPQHF. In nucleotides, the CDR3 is TGCGCCAGCAGCCACCAGCCAGACAATCAGCCCCAGCATTTT.

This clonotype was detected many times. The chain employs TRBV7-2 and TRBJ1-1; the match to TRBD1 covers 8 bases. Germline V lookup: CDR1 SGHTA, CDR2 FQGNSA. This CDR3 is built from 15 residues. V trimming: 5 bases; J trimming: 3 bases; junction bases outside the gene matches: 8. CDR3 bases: TGTGCCAGCAGCCCCCGGGACAGGTGGGACACTGAAGCTTTCTTT. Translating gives CASSPRDRWDTEAFF. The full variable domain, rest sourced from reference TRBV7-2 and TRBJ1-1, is GAGVSQSPSNKVTEKGKDVELRCDPISGHTALYWYRQSLGQGLEFLIYFQGNSAPDKSGLPSDRFSAERTGGSVSTLTIQRTQQEDSAVYLCASSPRDRWDTEAFFGQGTRLTVV.

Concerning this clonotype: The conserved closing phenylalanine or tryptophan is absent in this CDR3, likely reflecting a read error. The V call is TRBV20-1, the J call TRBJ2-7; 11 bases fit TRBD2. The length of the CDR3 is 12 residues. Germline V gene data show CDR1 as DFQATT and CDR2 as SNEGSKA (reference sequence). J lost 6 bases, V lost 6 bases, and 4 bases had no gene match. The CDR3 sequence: CSANGLAGEQYL. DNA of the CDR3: TGCAGTGCCAACGGACTAGCGGGCGAGCAGTACCTC.

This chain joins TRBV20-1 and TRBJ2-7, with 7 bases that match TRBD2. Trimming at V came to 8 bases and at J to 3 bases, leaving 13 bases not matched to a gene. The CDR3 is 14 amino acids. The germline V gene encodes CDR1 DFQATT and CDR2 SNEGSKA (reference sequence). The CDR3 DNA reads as TGCAGTCCTAAACGAGGCGGGAGCTACTACGAGCAGTACTTC. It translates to CSPKRGGSYYEQYF.

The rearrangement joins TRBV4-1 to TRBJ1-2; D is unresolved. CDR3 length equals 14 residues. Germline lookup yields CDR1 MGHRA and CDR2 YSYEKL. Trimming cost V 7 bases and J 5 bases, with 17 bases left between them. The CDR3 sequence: CASKGTWMGYGYTF. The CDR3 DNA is TGCGCCAGCAAAGGAACTTGGATGGGGTATGGCTACACCTTC.

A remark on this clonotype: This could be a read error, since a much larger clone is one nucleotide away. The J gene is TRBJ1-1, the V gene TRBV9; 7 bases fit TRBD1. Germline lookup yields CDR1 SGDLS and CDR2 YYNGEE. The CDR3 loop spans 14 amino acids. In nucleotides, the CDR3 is TGTGCCAGCAGCGTAGAGGGACAGCAGGATGAAGCTTCCTTT. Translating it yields CASSVEGQQDEASF.

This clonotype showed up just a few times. This CDR3 is CASSQDQGGDNSPLHF. DNA of the CDR3: TGCGCCAGCAGCCAAGATCAGGGCGGAGATAATTCACCCCTCCACTTT. This chain uses TRBV4-3 with TRBJ1-6, with D perhaps matching TRBD1 (5 bases). Trimming left V 0 bases short and J 5 bases short, with 11 bases between. CDR3 size: 16 residues. Germline V gene lookup returns CDR1 LGHNA and CDR2 YSLEER.

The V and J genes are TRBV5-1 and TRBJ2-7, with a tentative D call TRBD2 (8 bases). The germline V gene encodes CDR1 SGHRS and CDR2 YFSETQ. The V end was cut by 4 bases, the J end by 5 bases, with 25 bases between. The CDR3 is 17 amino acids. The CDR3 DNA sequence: TGCGCCAGCAGCCAGTCCTTCGGGGGGGACAGCAAGCACGAGCAGTACTTC. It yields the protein CASSQSFGGDSKHEQYF. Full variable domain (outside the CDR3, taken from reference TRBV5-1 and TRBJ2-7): KAGVTQTPRYLIKTRGQQVTLSCSPISGHRSVSWYQQTPGQGLQFLFEYFSETQRNKGNFPGRFSGRQFSNSRSEMNVSTLELGDSALYLCASSQSFGGDSKHEQYFGPGTRLTVT.

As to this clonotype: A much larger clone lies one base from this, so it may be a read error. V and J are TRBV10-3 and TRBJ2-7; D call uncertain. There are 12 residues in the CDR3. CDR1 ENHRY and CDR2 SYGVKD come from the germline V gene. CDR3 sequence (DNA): TGTGCCAGCTCCTCGATAGGCCCCGAGCAGTGCTTC. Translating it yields CASSSIGPEQCF.

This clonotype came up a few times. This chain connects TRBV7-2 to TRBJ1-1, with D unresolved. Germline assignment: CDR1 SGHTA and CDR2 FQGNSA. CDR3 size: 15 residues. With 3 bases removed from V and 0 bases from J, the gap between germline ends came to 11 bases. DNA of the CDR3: TGTGCCAGCAGCTTCGGGATAGGGCTGAACACTGAAGCTTTCTTT. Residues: CASSFGIGLNTEAFF.

The DNA for the CDR3 is TGTGCCAGCTCACCTGCCGGGCAGGCCCAGCATTTT. It yields the protein CASSPAGQAQHF. V is TRBV18 and J is TRBJ1-5; D uncertain. Trimming took 3 bases from V and 11 from J, leaving 11 bases between them. The CDR3 spans 12 residues. In germline, CDR1 is KGHSH, CDR2 LQKENI.

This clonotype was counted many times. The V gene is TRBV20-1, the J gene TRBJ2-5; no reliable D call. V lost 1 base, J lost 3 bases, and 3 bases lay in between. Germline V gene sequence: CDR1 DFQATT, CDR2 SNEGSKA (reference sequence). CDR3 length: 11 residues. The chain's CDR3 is CSARAEETQYF. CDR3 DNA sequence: TGCAGTGCTAGAGCGGAAGAGACCCAGTACTTC.

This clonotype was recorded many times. Here the CDR3 reads CASSLARGSNYGYTF. The CDR3 nucleotides read TGTGCCAGCAGCTTGGCAAGGGGGTCTAACTATGGCTACACCTTC. The rearrangement uses TRBV7-9 and TRBJ1-2, with a tentative D call TRBD1 (6 bases). The ends were cut back, 3 bases at V and 0 bases at J, with 11 bases in the middle. The CDR3 has 15 residues. Germline CDR1 reads SEHNR; CDR2 reads FQNEAQ (reference sequence).

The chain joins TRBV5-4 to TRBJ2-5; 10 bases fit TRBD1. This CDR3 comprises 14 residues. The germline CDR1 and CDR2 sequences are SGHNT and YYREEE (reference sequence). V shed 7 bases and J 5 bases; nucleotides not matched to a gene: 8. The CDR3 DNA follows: TGTGCCAGCGCAAGACAGGGGGCGAGGGAGACCCAGTACTTC. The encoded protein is CASARQGARETQYF.